These 15 T cell receptor beta chains share one sample of origin, sequenced in a study of CD8 T cells in Susac syndrome (dated by TCRdb to 2018 to 2020). The method behind the library was the immunoSEQ multiplex PCR assay. RNA was extracted using the RNeasy kit, and roughly 0.5 to 1 microgram was reverse transcribed with random hexamers. Starting from the raw public reads, TCRdb applied fastp trimming at Q25, assembled clones with MiXCR and retained in-frame beta chains. Each entry merges the rows of one CDR3 protein and shows their most common DNA and genes. The sample has approximately 150,000 distinct CDR3 sequences on record, roughly 95% of them singletons. The ten top clones hold less than 0.095% of the sample. What was sequenced was CD4+ T cells from PBMCs. These TCRs come from a human donor in good health.

The V call is TRBV20-1, the J call TRBJ1-2; D gene uncertain. This CDR3 contains 16 residues. V lost 4 bases, J lost 4 bases, and 22 bases lay in between. Germline CDR1 is DFQATT and CDR2 is SNEGSKA (reference sequence). The CDR3 nucleotides read TGCAGTGCTAACAAGGTGATGACGTCGGGTTCCTATGGCTACACCTTC. Translated, it gives CSANKVMTSGSYGYTF.

CDR3 loop: CSVNSGYTEAFF. CDR3 nucleotide sequence: TGCAGCGTCAATTCGGGGTACACTGAAGCTTTCTTT. The rearrangement joins TRBV29-1 to TRBJ1-1; D is unresolved. V lost 6 bases to trimming and J lost 3 bases, with 11 bases between them. CDR3 length equals 12 residues. CDR1 is SQVTM, CDR2 ANQGSEA, per germline.

J is TRBJ2-2 and V is TRBV7-2, with D possibly matching TRBD1 (5 bases). CDR1 is SGHTA, CDR2 FQGNSA, per germline. The CDR3 covers 14 residues. Trimming took off 10 bases at V and 1 base at J, with 13 bases between the two ends. CDR3 protein: CATQGPGNTGELFF. In DNA form, the CDR3 reads TGTGCCACCCAGGGTCCCGGGAACACCGGGGAGCTGTTTTTT.

The chain carries TRBV10-3 and TRBJ1-1; the D is unclear. This CDR3 region has 14 residues. V lost 0 bases and J 2 bases, leaving 7 bases between the germline ends. Germline V CDR1 and CDR2: ENHRY, SYGVKD. The CDR3 DNA follows: TGTGCCATCAGTGAGTCCGTAATCAACACTGAAGCTTTCTTT. Protein: CAISESVINTEAFF.

The CDR3 DNA reads TGTGCCAGCAGTACTAATCCGGGACAGAAATACGAGCAGTACTTC. This encodes CASSTNPGQKYEQYF. This rearrangement joins TRBV6-6 to TRBJ2-7, with TRBD1 matching over 7 bases. CDR3 size: 15 residues. Germline V lookup: CDR1 MNHNY, CDR2 SVGAGI (reference sequence). V dropped 5 bases and J dropped 4; count of bases not matched to a gene: 11.

The chain joins TRBV11-2 to TRBJ2-1; 9 bases agree with TRBD2. CDR3 length: 15 amino acids. V lost 0 bases and J lost 7; bases outside the gene matches: 4. From germline, CDR1 is SGHAT and CDR2 FQNNGV. CDR3 sequence (DNA): TGTGCCAGCAGCTTAGAGGCTAGCGGGAAAAATGAGCAGTTCTTC. This codes for CASSLEASGKNEQFF.

V and J are TRBV7-9 and TRBJ2-1; 7 positions match TRBD2. V shed 1 base and J 15 bases; nucleotides not matched to a gene: 6. The CDR3 runs to 12 residues. Germline-derived CDR1 and CDR2 are SEHNR and FQNEAQ (reference sequence). The CDR3: CASSLETSARFF. CDR3 bases: TGTGCCAGCAGCTTAGAAACTAGCGCGCGGTTCTTC.

The V and J genes are TRBV18 and TRBJ2-2; D not certain. Trimming shortened V by 6 bases and J by 1 base, and 18 bases separated the two germline ends. The CDR3 is made up of 17 amino acids. CDR1 is KGHSH and CDR2 is LQKENI in the germline V gene. This CDR3 reads CASSYTGGQKNTGELFF. The CDR3, as DNA: TGTGCCAGCTCGTACACGGGCGGCCAGAAGAACACCGGGGAGCTGTTTTTT.

The V gene is TRBV7-2, the J gene TRBJ2-2; 8 nucleotides match TRBD2. Trimming removed 4 bases from V and 4 bases from J; junction bases left unmatched: 14. The CDR3 contains 18 residues. Germline-derived CDR1 and CDR2 are SGHTA and FQGNSA. The CDR3 protein is CASSSIPISGSATGELFF. The CDR3 DNA is TGTGCCAGCAGCTCCATTCCGATCAGCGGGAGTGCCACCGGGGAGCTGTTTTTT.

This clonotype was seen only once. The V and J genes are TRBV20-1 and TRBJ1-1; D gene unclear. The CDR3 contains 14 residues. Trimming stripped 2 bases from V and 0 bases from J, with 10 bases between. The germline V gene has CDR1 DFQATT and CDR2 SNEGSKA (reference sequence). This CDR3 is CSARSFGVNTEAFF. CDR3 DNA: TGCAGTGCTAGATCTTTCGGGGTGAACACTGAAGCTTTCTTT.

This chain uses TRBV12-3 or TRBV12-4 with TRBJ2-4; 10 positions match TRBD2. The CDR3 is 15 amino acids. Losses at the gene ends were 5 bases for V and 1 base for J; bases not matched to a gene: 2. The CDR3 loop is CASSTSGTAKNIQYF. The CDR3 DNA is TGTGCCAGCAGTACTAGCGGGACGGCCAAAAACATTCAGTACTTC.

The genes are TRBV5-1 and TRBJ2-2, with unresolved D. This CDR3 comprises 16 residues. With 3 bases removed from V and 0 bases from J, the gap between germline ends came to 12 bases. Germline values: CDR1 SGHRS, CDR2 YFSETQ. The CDR3, as DNA: TGCGCCAGCAGCTGGGGTGGGTTCTCGAACACCGGGGAGCTGTTTTTT. Protein: CASSWGGFSNTGELFF.

CDR3 in amino acids: CASSLLALAGGPHEQYF. CDR3 DNA: TGTGCCAGCAGTTTATTAGCGCTAGCGGGAGGGCCACACGAGCAGTACTTC. This rearrangement joins TRBV27 to TRBJ2-7; the match to TRBD2 covers 12 bases. V lost 1 base, J lost 5 bases, and 9 bases stayed unmatched. The CDR3 is made up of 17 amino acids. Germline V gives CDR1 MNHEY, CDR2 SMNVEV (reference sequence).

This clonotype was counted a few times. V usage is TRBV3-1 and J usage is TRBJ2-2; D is unresolved. CDR3 size: 13 residues. The germline V gene has CDR1 LGHDT and CDR2 YNNKEL (reference sequence). Trimming took off 9 bases at V and 0 bases at J, with 8 bases between the two ends. CDR3 nucleotides: TGTGCCAGTCGGGTCGCGAACACCGGGGAGCTGTTTTTT. Its protein is CASRVANTGELFF. The entire variable domain, with the rest obtained from reference TRBV3-1 and TRBJ2-2, is as follows: DTAVSQTPKYLVTQMGNDKSIKCEQNLGHDTMYWYKQDSKKFLKIMFSYNNKELIINETVPNRFSPKSPDKAHLNLHINSLELGDSAVYFCASRVANTGELFFGEGSRLTVL.

The rearrangement links TRBV5-1 to TRBJ1-3; 9 nucleotides match TRBD1. The germline V gene has CDR1 SGHRS and CDR2 YFSETQ. The CDR3 extends over 18 amino acids. V gave up 4 bases and J gave up 0 bases; unmatched junction bases: 11. CDR3 protein: CASSPRLQGASSGNTIYF. CDR3 sequence (DNA): TGCGCCAGCAGCCCCCGGCTACAGGGGGCGAGCTCTGGAAACACCATATATTTT.